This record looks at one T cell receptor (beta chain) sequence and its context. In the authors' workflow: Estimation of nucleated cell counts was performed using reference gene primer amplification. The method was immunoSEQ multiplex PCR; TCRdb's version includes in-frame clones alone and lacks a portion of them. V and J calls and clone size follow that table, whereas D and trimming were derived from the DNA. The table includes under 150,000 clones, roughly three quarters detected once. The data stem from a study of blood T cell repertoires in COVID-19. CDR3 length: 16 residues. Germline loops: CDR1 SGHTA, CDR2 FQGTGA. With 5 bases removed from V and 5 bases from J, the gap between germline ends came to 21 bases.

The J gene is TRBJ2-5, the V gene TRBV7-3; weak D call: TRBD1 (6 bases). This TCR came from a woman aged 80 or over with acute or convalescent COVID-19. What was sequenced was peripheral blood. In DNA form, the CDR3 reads TGTGCCAGCAGCCTCGTCGGGCTGGGGCAGGGGGAGACCCAGTACTTC. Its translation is CASSLVGLGQGETQYF. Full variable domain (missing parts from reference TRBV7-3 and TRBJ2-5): GAGVSQTPSNKVTEKGKYVELRCDPISGHTALYWYRQSLGQGPEFLIYFQGTGAADDSGLPNDRFFAVRPEGSVSTLKIQRTERGDSAVYLCASSLVGLGQGETQYFGPGTRLLVL.